This T cell receptor (beta chain) was profiled in a study of blood T cell repertoires in COVID-19. The wider study: The study drew acute and convalescent COVID-19 samples from the United States, Italy and Spain. PBMCs, B-cell-depleted T cells, or T cells provided the cDNA or gDNA that made up the material.

Per the authors' pipeline: Cell counts per sample came from amplifying reference gene primers. The repertoire was sequenced with immunoSEQ multiplex PCR; TCRdb's copy has only in-frame clones and lacks some. V and J calls plus clone size are reproduced from that table; the DNA served to infer D and trimming. The table has about 34,000 clones, around 90% seen once. This CDR3 spans 13 amino acids. Germline CDR1 reads LNHDA; CDR2 reads SQIVND (reference sequence). V gave up 4 bases and J gave up 3 bases; unmatched junction bases: 2. The clonotype originates from a man aged 80 or over with acute or convalescent COVID-19. Specimen: peripheral blood. The J gene is TRBJ1-1, the V gene TRBV19; 7 bases match TRBD1. The DNA of the CDR3 is TGTGCCAGTAGTAATACAGGGGACACTGAAGCTTTCTTT. Protein sequence: CASSNTGDTEAFF.